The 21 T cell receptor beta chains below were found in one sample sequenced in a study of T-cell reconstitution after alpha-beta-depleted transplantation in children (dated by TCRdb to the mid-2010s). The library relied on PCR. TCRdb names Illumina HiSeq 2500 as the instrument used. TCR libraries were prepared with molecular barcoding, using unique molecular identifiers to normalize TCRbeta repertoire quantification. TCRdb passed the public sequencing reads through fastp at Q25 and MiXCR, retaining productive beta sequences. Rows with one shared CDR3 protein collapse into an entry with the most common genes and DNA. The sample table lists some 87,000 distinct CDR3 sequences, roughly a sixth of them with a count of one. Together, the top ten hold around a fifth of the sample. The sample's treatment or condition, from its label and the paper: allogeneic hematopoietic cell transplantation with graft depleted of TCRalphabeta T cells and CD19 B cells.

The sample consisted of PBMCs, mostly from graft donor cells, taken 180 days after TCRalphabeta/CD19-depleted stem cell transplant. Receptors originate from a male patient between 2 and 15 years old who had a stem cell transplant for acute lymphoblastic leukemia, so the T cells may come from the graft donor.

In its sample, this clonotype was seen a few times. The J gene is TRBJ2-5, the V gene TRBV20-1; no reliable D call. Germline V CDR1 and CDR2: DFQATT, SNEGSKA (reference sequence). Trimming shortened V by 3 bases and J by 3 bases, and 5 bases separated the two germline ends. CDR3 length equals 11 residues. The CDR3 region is CSARRKETQYF. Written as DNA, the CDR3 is TGCAGTGCTAGGCGGAAAGAGACCCAGTACTTC.

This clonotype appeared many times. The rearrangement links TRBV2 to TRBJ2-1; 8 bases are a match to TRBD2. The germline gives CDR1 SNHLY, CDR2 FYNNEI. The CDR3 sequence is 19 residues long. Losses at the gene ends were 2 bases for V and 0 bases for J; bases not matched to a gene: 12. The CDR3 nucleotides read TGTGCCAGCAGTGAAAAAAGGGCGGGGGGCCGAAGCTCCTACAATGAGCAGTTCTTC. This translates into CASSEKRAGGRSSYNEQFF.

The CDR3, as DNA: TGTGCCAGCAGCTTAGGACTCCCTGGAACGCAGTATTTT. It codes for CASSLGLPGTQYF. V and J are TRBV11-2 and TRBJ2-3; D remains unclear. The germline V gene encodes CDR1 SGHAT and CDR2 FQNNGV. The CDR3 runs to 13 residues. Trimming pared 1 base from V and 9 bases from J, leaving 11 bases between.

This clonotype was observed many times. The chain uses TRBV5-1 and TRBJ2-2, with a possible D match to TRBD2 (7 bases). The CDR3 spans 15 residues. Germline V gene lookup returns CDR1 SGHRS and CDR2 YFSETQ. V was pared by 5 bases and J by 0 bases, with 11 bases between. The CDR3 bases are TGCGCCAGCAGGCCGGGGGGCTCGAACACCGGGGAGCTGTTTTTT. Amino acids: CASRPGGSNTGELFF.

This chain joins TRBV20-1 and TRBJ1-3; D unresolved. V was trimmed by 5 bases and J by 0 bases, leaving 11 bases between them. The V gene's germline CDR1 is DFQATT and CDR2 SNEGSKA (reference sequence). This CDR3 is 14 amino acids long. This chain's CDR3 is CSAAGRTSGNTIYF. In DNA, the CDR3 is TGCAGTGCTGCTGGACGTACCTCTGGAAACACCATATATTTT.

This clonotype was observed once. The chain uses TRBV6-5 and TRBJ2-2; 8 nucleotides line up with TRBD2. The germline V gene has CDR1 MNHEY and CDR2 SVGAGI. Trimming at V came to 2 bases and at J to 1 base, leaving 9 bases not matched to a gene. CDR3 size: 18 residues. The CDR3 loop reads CASSYGVGSGRNTGELFF. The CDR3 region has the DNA TGTGCCAGCAGTTACGGAGTTGGCAGCGGGAGGAACACCGGGGAGCTGTTTTTT.

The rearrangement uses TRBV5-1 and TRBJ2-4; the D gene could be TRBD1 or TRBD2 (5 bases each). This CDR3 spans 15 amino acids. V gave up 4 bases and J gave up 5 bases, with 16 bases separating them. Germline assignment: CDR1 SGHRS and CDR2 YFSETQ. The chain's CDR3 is CASSPSGRDQNIQYF. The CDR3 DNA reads TGCGCCAGCAGCCCCTCAGGACGGGACCAAAACATTCAGTACTTC.

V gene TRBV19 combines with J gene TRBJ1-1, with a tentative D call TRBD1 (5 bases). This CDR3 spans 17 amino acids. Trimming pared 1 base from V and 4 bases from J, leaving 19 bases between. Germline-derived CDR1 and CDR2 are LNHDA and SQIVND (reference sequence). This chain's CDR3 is CASSIVSGTRFFTEAFF. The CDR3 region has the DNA TGTGCCAGTAGTATAGTTTCAGGGACCCGTTTCTTCACTGAAGCTTTCTTT. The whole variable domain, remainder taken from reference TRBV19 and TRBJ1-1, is DGGITQSPKYLFRKEGQNVTLSCEQNLNHDAMYWYRQDPGQGLRLIYYSQIVNDFQKGDIAEGYSVSREKKESFPLTVTSAQKNPTAFYLCASSIVSGTRFFTEAFFGQGTRLTVV.

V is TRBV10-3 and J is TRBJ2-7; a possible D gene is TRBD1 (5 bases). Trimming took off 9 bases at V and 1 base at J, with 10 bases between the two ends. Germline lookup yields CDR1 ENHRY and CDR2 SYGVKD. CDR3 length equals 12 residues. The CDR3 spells CAIGRASYEQYF. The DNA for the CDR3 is TGTGCCATTGGCAGGGCGTCCTACGAGCAGTACTTC.

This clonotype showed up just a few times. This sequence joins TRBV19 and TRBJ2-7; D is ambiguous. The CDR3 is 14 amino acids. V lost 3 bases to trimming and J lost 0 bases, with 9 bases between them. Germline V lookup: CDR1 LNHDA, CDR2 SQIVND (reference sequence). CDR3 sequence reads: CASSISLYSYEQYF. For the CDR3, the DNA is TGTGCCAGTAGTATTAGTTTATACTCCTACGAGCAGTACTTC.

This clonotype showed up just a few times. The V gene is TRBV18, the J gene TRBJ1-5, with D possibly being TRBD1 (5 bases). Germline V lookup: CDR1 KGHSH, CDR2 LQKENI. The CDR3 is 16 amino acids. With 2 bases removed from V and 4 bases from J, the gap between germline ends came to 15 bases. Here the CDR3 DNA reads TGTGCCAGCTCACCAAGAACCGGGGCGAATAATCAGCCCCAGCATTTT. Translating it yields CASSPRTGANNQPQHF.

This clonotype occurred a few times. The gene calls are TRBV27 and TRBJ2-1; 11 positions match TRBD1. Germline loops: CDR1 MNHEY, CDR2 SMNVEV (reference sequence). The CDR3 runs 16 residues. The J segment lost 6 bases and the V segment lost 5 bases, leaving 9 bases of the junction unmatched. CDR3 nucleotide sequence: TGTGCCAGCAGTCCGAAGGACAGGGGGCGATTCAATGAGCAGTTCTTC. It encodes CASSPKDRGRFNEQFF.

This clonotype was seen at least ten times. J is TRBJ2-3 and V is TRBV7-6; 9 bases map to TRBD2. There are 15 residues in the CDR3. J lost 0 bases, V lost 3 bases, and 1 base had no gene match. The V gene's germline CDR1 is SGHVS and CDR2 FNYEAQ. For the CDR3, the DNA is TGTGCCAGCAGCTTTAGCGGGGGAAGCACAGATACGCAGTATTTT. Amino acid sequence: CASSFSGGSTDTQYF.

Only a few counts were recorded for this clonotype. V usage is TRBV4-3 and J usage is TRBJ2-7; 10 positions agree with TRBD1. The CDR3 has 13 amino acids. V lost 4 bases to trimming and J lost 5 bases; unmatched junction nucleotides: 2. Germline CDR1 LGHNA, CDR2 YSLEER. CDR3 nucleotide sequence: TGCGCCAGCAGCCGCGGGACAGGGGACGAGCAGTACTTC. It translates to CASSRGTGDEQYF.

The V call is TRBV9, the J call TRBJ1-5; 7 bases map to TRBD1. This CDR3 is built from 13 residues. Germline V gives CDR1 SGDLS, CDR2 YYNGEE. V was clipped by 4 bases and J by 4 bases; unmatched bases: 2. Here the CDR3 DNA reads TGTGCCAGCAGCAGGGGGCGGAATCAGCCCCAGCATTTT. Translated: CASSRGRNQPQHF.

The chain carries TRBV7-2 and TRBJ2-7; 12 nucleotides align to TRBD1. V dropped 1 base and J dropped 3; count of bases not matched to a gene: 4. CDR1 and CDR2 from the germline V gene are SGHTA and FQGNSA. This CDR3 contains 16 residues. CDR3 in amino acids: CASSLVGTGGDYEQYF. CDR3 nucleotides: TGTGCCAGCAGCTTAGTGGGGACAGGGGGCGACTACGAGCAGTACTTC.

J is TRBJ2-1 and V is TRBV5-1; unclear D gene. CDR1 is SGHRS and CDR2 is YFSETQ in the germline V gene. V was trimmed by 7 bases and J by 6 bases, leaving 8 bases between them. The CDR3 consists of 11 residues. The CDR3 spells CASSFANEQFF. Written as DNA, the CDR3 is TGCGCCAGCTCTTTCGCCAATGAGCAGTTCTTC.

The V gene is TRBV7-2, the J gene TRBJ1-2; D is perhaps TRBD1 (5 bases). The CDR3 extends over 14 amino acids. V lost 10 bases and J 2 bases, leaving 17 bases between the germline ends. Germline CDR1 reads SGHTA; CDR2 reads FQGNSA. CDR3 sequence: CATPRDPKNYGYTF. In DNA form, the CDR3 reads TGTGCCACCCCCCGGGACCCAAAAAACTATGGCTACACCTTC.

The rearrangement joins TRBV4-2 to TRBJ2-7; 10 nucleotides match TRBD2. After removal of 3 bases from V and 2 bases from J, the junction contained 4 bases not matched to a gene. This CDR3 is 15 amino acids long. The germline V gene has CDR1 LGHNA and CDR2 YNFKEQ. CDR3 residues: CASSQKRGGPYEQYF. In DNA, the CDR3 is TGTGCCAGCAGCCAGAAGCGGGGGGGCCCCTACGAGCAGTACTTC.

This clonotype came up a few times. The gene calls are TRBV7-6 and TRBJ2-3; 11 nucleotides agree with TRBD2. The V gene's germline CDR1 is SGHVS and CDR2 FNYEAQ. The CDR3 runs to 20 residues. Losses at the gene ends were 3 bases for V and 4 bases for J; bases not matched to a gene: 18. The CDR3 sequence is CASSFRTIAGGPSSADTQYF. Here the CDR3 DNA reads TGTGCCAGCAGCTTCCGCACAATAGCGGGGGGGCCCTCGAGTGCAGATACGCAGTATTTT. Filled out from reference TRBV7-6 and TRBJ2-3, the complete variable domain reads GAGVSQSPRYKVTKRGQDVALRCDPISGHVSLYWYRQALGQGPEFLTYFNYEAQQDKSGLPNDRFSAERPEGSISTLTIQRTEQRDSAMYRCASSFRTIAGGPSSADTQYFGPGTRLTVL.

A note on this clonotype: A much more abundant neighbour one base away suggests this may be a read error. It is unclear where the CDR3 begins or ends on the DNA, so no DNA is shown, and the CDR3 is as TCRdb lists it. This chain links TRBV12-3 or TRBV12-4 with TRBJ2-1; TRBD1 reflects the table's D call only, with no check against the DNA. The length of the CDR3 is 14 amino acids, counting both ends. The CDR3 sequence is CASSIWGPGSEHFF.